The rows below give T cell receptor beta chains drawn from one sample of a study of shared clonotypes between healthy human individuals. Profiled with immunoSEQ multiplex PCR; TCRdb holds only in-frame clones, not every one. The table has about 2 million clones, 90% to 95% seen once; the top ten hold 0.1% to 0.15%. Sequencing was carried out using naive CD4+ T cells sorted from blood. Receptor source: a man between 18 and 35 years old in good health. CDR3s leave out the opening cysteine and the closing phenylalanine or tryptophan. Each record gives: CDR3 protein, V gene, D gene. D genes are given only for firm matches.

CDR3aa: ASTGQGAGEQY
v_gene: TRBV5-1
d_gene: TRBD1

CDR3aa: ASSGGTAEFEKLF
v_gene: TRBV5-1
d_gene: NA

CDR3aa: ASSAQGNSPLH
v_gene: TRBV6-4
d_gene: NA

CDR3aa: ASSPTGLSYNEQF
v_gene: TRBV9
d_gene: NA

CDR3aa: AWSSQGTKLF
v_gene: TRBV30
d_gene: NA

CDR3aa: ASSLVTGGSSPLH
v_gene: TRBV11-2
d_gene: TRBD1

CDR3aa: AWSVYRDPGYT
v_gene: TRBV30
d_gene: NA

CDR3aa: ASSPTSGSSNTGELF
v_gene: TRBV9
d_gene: TRBD2

CDR3aa: ASSASPGQAEY
v_gene: TRBV9
d_gene: TRBD1

CDR3aa: ASSLWEEAYEQY
v_gene: TRBV7-9
d_gene: NA

CDR3aa: ASRPGTSDTGELF
v_gene: TRBV6-5
d_gene: TRBD2

CDR3aa: ASRPGRLRETQY
v_gene: TRBV2
d_gene: NA

CDR3aa: ASSYRSGTYEQY
v_gene: TRBV6-6
d_gene: NA

CDR3aa: ASSPGTGHGYT
v_gene: TRBV5-1
d_gene: NA

CDR3aa: ASSVGVPGSNEQY
v_gene: TRBV9
d_gene: NA

CDR3aa: AWDRGSYNEQF
v_gene: TRBV30
d_gene: TRBD1

CDR3aa: ASSQDLGFTYNSPLH
v_gene: TRBV4-3
d_gene: NA

CDR3aa: ASSVGGGRQPQH
v_gene: TRBV25-1
d_gene: NA

CDR3aa: ASTSRRQY
v_gene: TRBV23-1
d_gene: NA

CDR3aa: ASSEDKKGPYGYT
v_gene: TRBV2
d_gene: NA

CDR3aa: ASTRDTTNTGELF
v_gene: TRBV2
d_gene: NA

CDR3aa: ASSPGGGVLETQY
v_gene: TRBV11-2
d_gene: TRBD2

CDR3aa: ASSQTGPSGNEKLF
v_gene: TRBV18
d_gene: TRBD1

CDR3aa: ASSMDREQY
v_gene: TRBV5-6
d_gene: NA

CDR3aa: ASSPGTSGGNEQF
v_gene: TRBV6-1
d_gene: TRBD2

CDR3aa: ASSVIGDTEAF
v_gene: TRBV9
d_gene: NA

CDR3aa: ASSSGGQYNEQF
v_gene: TRBV5-1
d_gene: TRBD1

CDR3aa: ASSSRGSPLGYGYT
v_gene: TRBV6-5
d_gene: TRBD1

CDR3aa: ASSFQTGRSENNSPLH
v_gene: TRBV28
d_gene: NA

CDR3aa: ATGTGEETQY
v_gene: TRBV10-3
d_gene: TRBD1

CDR3aa: ASSPSGTGIYEQY
v_gene: TRBV28
d_gene: TRBD1

CDR3aa: ASSLGRTNYGYT
v_gene: TRBV27
d_gene: NA

CDR3aa: ASSAPGPRYEQY
v_gene: TRBV2
d_gene: NA

CDR3aa: ASSEAGPFYEQY
v_gene: TRBV6-1
d_gene: NA

CDR3aa: ASSPRTSGRPTQDTQY
v_gene: TRBV9
d_gene: TRBD2

CDR3aa: ASSLGPGYEQY
v_gene: TRBV7-9
d_gene: NA

CDR3aa: ALTGSGSGSTDTQY
v_gene: TRBV30
d_gene: TRBD2

CDR3aa: ASSTDRARGDTQY
v_gene: TRBV5-1
d_gene: TRBD1

CDR3aa: SVGYRVRGETQY
v_gene: TRBV29-1
d_gene: NA

CDR3aa: ASSIWTGGDEAF
v_gene: TRBV7-2
d_gene: TRBD1

CDR3aa: ASRPQGMTGELF
v_gene: TRBV19
d_gene: NA

CDR3aa: ASSLGGDGNTIY
v_gene: TRBV5-4
d_gene: NA

CDR3aa: SARAGYGYT
v_gene: TRBV20-1
d_gene: NA

CDR3aa: AISPRAVISGELF
v_gene: TRBV10-3
d_gene: NA

CDR3aa: ASSQTYAGELF
v_gene: TRBV14
d_gene: NA

CDR3aa: ASSQLAGGDTQY
v_gene: TRBV14
d_gene: NA

CDR3aa: ASSPLGGDYNEQF
v_gene: TRBV18
d_gene: TRBD2

CDR3aa: SAGTGETQY
v_gene: TRBV20-1
d_gene: NA

CDR3aa: ASTMLTGELF
v_gene: TRBV2
d_gene: NA

CDR3aa: ASEEGATRNTEAF
v_gene: TRBV5-1
d_gene: NA

CDR3aa: ASSLAGTIGNTIY
v_gene: TRBV7-2
d_gene: NA

CDR3aa: AWSGGAGDNEQF
v_gene: TRBV30
d_gene: NA

CDR3aa: ATLGSVPYEQY
v_gene: TRBV6-6
d_gene: NA